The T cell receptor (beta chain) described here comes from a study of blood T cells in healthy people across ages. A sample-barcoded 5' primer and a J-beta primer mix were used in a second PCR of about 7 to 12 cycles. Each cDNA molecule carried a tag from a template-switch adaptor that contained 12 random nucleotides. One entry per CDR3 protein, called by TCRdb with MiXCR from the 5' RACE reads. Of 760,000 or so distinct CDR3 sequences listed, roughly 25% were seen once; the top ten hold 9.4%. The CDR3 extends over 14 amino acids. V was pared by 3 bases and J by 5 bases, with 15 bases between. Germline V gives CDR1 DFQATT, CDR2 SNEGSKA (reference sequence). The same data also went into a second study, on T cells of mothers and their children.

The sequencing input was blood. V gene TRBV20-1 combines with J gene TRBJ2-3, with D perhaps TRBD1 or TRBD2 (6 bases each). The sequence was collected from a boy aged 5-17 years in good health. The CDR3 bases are TGCAGTGCTAGTTTAGGGGGGCGAGGAGATACGCAGTATTTT. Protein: CSASLGGRGDTQYF.